This record concerns one TCR beta chain sequence. One entry per CDR3 protein, called by TCRdb with MiXCR from the PCR reads. The sample has roughly 100,000 distinct CDR3 sequences, about half seen once. These data are taken from a study of CDR3 diversity in severe acne. Trimming at V came to 0 bases and at J to 5 bases, leaving 7 bases not matched to a gene. In germline, CDR1 is MNHEY, CDR2 SMNVEV (reference sequence). There are 15 residues in the CDR3. Sequencing used blood. The rearrangement uses TRBV27 and TRBJ2-7; 7 bases are a match to TRBD1. This receptor was obtained from a male donor with acne. The chain's CDR3 is CASSLSQGVVHEQYF. The CDR3 region has the DNA TGTGCCAGCAGTTTATCTCAGGGGGTCGTCCACGAGCAGTACTTC.